This T cell receptor beta chain appears in the sequencing data of a study of CXCR3-negative and CXCR3-positive naive CD8 T cells. UMI-labeled 5' RACE TRB cDNA libraries were prepared from the cells. After re-calling the 5' RACE reads, TCRdb lists one entry per CDR3 protein, DNA absent. Its table lists approximately 70,000 distinct CDR3 sequences. This CDR3 has 15 amino acids. Germline V gives CDR1 MNHNY, CDR2 SVGAGI (reference sequence). The sample was naive CXCR3- CD8+ T cells from blood. The subset here: CD45RO-CCR7+CD27+CD95- naive CD8+ T cells lacking CXCR3 (TNR3-). V and J are TRBV6-6 and TRBJ2-7; TCRdb outputs TRBD1, but without DNA this stays unchecked. This sequence originates from a human donor in good health. Some clones in this sample may be carry-over from other donors' samples. The CDR3 sequence is CASSGNRDRGYEQYF.